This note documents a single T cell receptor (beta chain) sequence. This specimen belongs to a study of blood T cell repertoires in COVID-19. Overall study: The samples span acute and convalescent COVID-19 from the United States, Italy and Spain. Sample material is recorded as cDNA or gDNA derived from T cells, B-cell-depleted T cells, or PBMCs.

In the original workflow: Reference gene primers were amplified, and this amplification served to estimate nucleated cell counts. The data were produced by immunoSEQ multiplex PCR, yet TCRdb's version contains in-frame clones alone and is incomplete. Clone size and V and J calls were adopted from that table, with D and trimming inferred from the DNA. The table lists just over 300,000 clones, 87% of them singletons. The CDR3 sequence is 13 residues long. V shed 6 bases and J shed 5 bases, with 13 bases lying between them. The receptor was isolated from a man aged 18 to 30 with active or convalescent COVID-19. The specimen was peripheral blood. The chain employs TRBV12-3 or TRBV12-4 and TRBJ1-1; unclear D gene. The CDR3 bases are TGTGCCAGCAGACTCGAGGTCGGAACTGAAGCTTTCTTT. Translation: CASRLEVGTEAFF.